These T cell receptor beta chains were read from a single sample in a study of T cell clones after liver transplantation. TCRdb keeps only in-frame clones here, not all; method: immunoSEQ multiplex PCR. The table has 70,000 to 80,000 clones, about 92% seen once. The sample here was CD4+ T cells from blood, taken before liver transplant. The source is a human donor who received a liver transplant. Each CDR3 is given with its conserved first and last residue. The D gene is left open where the match is weak. Clone size is stated in some rows and not others, as once, few, many or a class when expanded.

d_call: TRBD2; v_call: TRBV12-5; clone_size: NA; j_call: TRBJ2-1; cdr3_nt: TGTGCTAGTGGTTCCTCATATGGGCTAGCGGGAGGGCGGGGTGAGCAGTTCTTC; cdr3_aa: CASGSSYGLAGGRGEQFF
d_call: NA; v_call: TRBV9; clone_size: NA; j_call: TRBJ2-3; cdr3_nt: TGTGCCAGCAGCGTAGCTCGGTTGGCAGGGGGCACAGATACGCAGTATTTT; cdr3_aa: CASSVARLAGGTDTQYF
d_call: NA; v_call: TRBV7-2; clone_size: NA; j_call: TRBJ1-2; cdr3_nt: TGTGCCAGCAGCTCCAGGGTTGCTCATGGCTACACCTTC; cdr3_aa: CASSSRVAHGYTF
d_call: TRBD1; v_call: TRBV7-7; clone_size: NA; j_call: TRBJ2-3; cdr3_nt: TGTGCCAGCAGCTTAGGGACAGGGGCAACAGATACGCAGTATTTT; cdr3_aa: CASSLGTGATDTQYF
d_call: NA; v_call: TRBV9; clone_size: NA; j_call: TRBJ1-4; cdr3_nt: TGTGCCAGCAGCGTAGGTCACAGTACTAATGAAAAACTGTTTTTT; cdr3_aa: CASSVGHSTNEKLFF
d_call: NA; v_call: TRBV6-1; clone_size: NA; j_call: TRBJ1-1; cdr3_nt: TGTGCCAGCACCGGAGCCGCGCGGAACACTGAAGCTTTCTTT; cdr3_aa: CASTGAARNTEAFF
d_call: NA; v_call: TRBV28; clone_size: NA; j_call: TRBJ1-1; cdr3_nt: TGTGCCAGCAGTTTGGCAGGCGCCTTTGAAGCTTTCTTT; cdr3_aa: CASSLAGAFEAFF
d_call: TRBD1; v_call: TRBV19; clone_size: NA; j_call: TRBJ2-7; cdr3_nt: TGTGCCAGTAGTAGTGGACAGGGGGCGAACAACGAGCAGTACTTC; cdr3_aa: CASSSGQGANNEQYF
d_call: NA; v_call: TRBV6-6; clone_size: NA; j_call: TRBJ1-4; cdr3_nt: TGTGCCATCGGGCGTACGGCTGAAAAACTGTTTTTT; cdr3_aa: CAIGRTAEKLFF
d_call: TRBD1; v_call: TRBV5-1; clone_size: NA; j_call: TRBJ2-3; cdr3_nt: TGCGCCAGCAGCTCCGCAGGGGGCGAAGCCACAGATACGCAGTATTTT; cdr3_aa: CASSSAGGEATDTQYF
d_call: TRBD2; v_call: TRBV7-2; clone_size: NA; j_call: TRBJ2-1; cdr3_nt: TGTGCCAGCAGCTTAAGGACTAGTTCCTACAATGAGCAGTTCTTC; cdr3_aa: CASSLRTSSYNEQFF
d_call: NA; v_call: TRBV7-2; clone_size: NA; j_call: TRBJ2-7; cdr3_nt: TGTGCCAGCAGCTTAGAGTTCGGCTCCCCGCGACCCGAGCAGTACTTC; cdr3_aa: CASSLEFGSPRPEQYF
d_call: NA; v_call: TRBV10-2; clone_size: NA; j_call: TRBJ2-3; cdr3_nt: TGCGCCAGCAAGCCGGGACCTACCTCGAGTGATACGCAGTATTTT; cdr3_aa: CASKPGPTSSDTQYF
d_call: TRBD1; v_call: TRBV7-2; clone_size: once; j_call: TRBJ1-5; cdr3_nt: TGTGCCAGCAGCTTAGGTTTCGGGACAGGGCTGCTTTTT; cdr3_aa: CASSLGFGTGLLF
d_call: TRBD1; v_call: TRBV7-2; clone_size: NA; j_call: TRBJ1-5; cdr3_nt: TGTGCCAGCAGCTCGACAGGGGAACAGCCCCAGCATTTT; cdr3_aa: CASSSTGEQPQHF
d_call: NA; v_call: TRBV2; clone_size: NA; j_call: TRBJ2-2; cdr3_nt: TGTGCCAGCAGTGAAACCCGGAACACCGGGGAGCTGTTTTTT; cdr3_aa: CASSETRNTGELFF
d_call: NA; v_call: TRBV19; clone_size: NA; j_call: TRBJ1-2; cdr3_nt: TGTGCCAGTAGCCCGACGGTGCAGGGTCCCTACACCTTC; cdr3_aa: CASSPTVQGPYTF
d_call: TRBD2; v_call: TRBV2; clone_size: NA; j_call: TRBJ2-5; cdr3_nt: TGTGCCAGTGGACTAGCGGGAGTAGAGACCCAGTACTTC; cdr3_aa: CASGLAGVETQYF
d_call: NA; v_call: TRBV4-2; clone_size: NA; j_call: TRBJ2-7; cdr3_nt: TGTGCCAGCAGCCAAGGGGCGGTTGAGCAGTACTTC; cdr3_aa: CASSQGAVEQYF
d_call: NA; v_call: TRBV14; clone_size: NA; j_call: TRBJ2-7; cdr3_nt: TGTGCCAGCAGCCCCATGGGAGAACTTCGGGGGGAGCAGTACTTC; cdr3_aa: CASSPMGELRGEQYF
d_call: NA; v_call: TRBV19; clone_size: NA; j_call: TRBJ1-1; cdr3_nt: TGTGCCAGTAGTATAGGGCGGGGAGTGAACACTGAAGCTTTCTTT; cdr3_aa: CASSIGRGVNTEAFF
d_call: TRBD2; v_call: TRBV6-5; clone_size: NA; j_call: TRBJ2-7; cdr3_nt: TGTGCCTCCGGGTTAGCGGGAAGTCTCGAGCAGTACTTC; cdr3_aa: CASGLAGSLEQYF
d_call: NA; v_call: TRBV18; clone_size: NA; j_call: TRBJ2-5; cdr3_nt: TGTGCCAGCTCACCGGGGGGACTGGGGGTCCAAGAGACCCAGTACTTC; cdr3_aa: CASSPGGLGVQETQYF
d_call: TRBD1; v_call: TRBV6-5; clone_size: few; j_call: TRBJ1-2; cdr3_nt: TGTGCCAGCAGTTACGGGGGACAGGGCGATGCTGGCTACACCTTC; cdr3_aa: CASSYGGQGDAGYTF
d_call: NA; v_call: TRBV9; clone_size: once; j_call: TRBJ1-2; cdr3_nt: TGTGCCAGCAGCGCCGGAGCGGCCAGGGAGAACTATGGCTACACCTTC; cdr3_aa: CASSAGAARENYGYTF
d_call: NA; v_call: TRBV5-1; clone_size: NA; j_call: TRBJ2-7; cdr3_nt: TGCGCCAGCAGCTGGGGGACGGACTCCTACGAGCAGTACTTC; cdr3_aa: CASSWGTDSYEQYF
d_call: NA; v_call: TRBV7-2; clone_size: NA; j_call: TRBJ2-7; cdr3_nt: TGTGCCAGCAGCCTTAGCAGAACCTACGAGCAGTACTTC; cdr3_aa: CASSLSRTYEQYF
d_call: TRBD2; v_call: TRBV5-1; clone_size: NA; j_call: TRBJ2-3; cdr3_nt: TGCGCCAGCAGCTTGGGGGCTAGCGGGATAGCAGATACGCAGTATTTT; cdr3_aa: CASSLGASGIADTQYF
d_call: NA; v_call: TRBV16; clone_size: NA; j_call: TRBJ1-1; cdr3_nt: TGTGCCAGCAGCCAATCTCTCCAGGCTCTTGAAGCTTTCTTT; cdr3_aa: CASSQSLQALEAFF
d_call: NA; v_call: TRBV14; clone_size: few; j_call: TRBJ1-2; cdr3_nt: TGTGCCAGCAGCCAAGATATAAGAGGCTACACCTTC; cdr3_aa: CASSQDIRGYTF
d_call: TRBD2; v_call: TRBV6-1; clone_size: once; j_call: TRBJ2-3; cdr3_nt: TGTGCCAGCAGTGGCGGGACTAGCGGGAGCACAGATACGCAGTATTTT; cdr3_aa: CASSGGTSGSTDTQYF
d_call: NA; v_call: TRBV1; clone_size: NA; j_call: TRBJ1-1; cdr3_nt: TGCACCAGCAGCCCCACTCTGGACAGGGGCACTGAAGCTTTCTTT; cdr3_aa: CTSSPTLDRGTEAFF
d_call: TRBD2; v_call: TRBV5-1; clone_size: NA; j_call: TRBJ2-5; cdr3_nt: TGCGCCAGCAGCCCCGGACTAGCGGGAGCTCAAGAGACCCAGTACTTC; cdr3_aa: CASSPGLAGAQETQYF
d_call: TRBD1; v_call: TRBV27; clone_size: NA; j_call: TRBJ2-7; cdr3_nt: TGTGCCAGCAGGATCGGGACAGGGTTGTACGAGCAGTACTTC; cdr3_aa: CASRIGTGLYEQYF
d_call: NA; v_call: TRBV5-4; clone_size: NA; j_call: TRBJ2-2; cdr3_nt: TGTGCCAGCAGCTTTAGGACAGCAAGCACCGGGGAGCTGTTTTTT; cdr3_aa: CASSFRTASTGELFF
d_call: NA; v_call: TRBV6-6; clone_size: NA; j_call: TRBJ2-3; cdr3_nt: TGTGCCAGCAGTCAGAGGGGAGGCACAGATACGCAGTATTTT; cdr3_aa: CASSQRGGTDTQYF
d_call: NA; v_call: TRBV4-1; clone_size: NA; j_call: TRBJ2-5; cdr3_nt: TGCGCCAGCAGCCAAGACGGATCCCACCAAGAGACCCAGTACTTC; cdr3_aa: CASSQDGSHQETQYF
d_call: TRBD1; v_call: TRBV10-2; clone_size: NA; j_call: TRBJ1-5; cdr3_nt: TGCGCCAGCAGTGACCCCGGGACAGGGCATCAGCCCCAGCATTTT; cdr3_aa: CASSDPGTGHQPQHF
d_call: NA; v_call: TRBV21-1; clone_size: NA; j_call: TRBJ2-5; cdr3_nt: TGTGCCAGCAGGACCGCGGCCGTTTCCGAAGAGACCCAGTACTTC; cdr3_aa: CASRTAAVSEETQYF
d_call: NA; v_call: TRBV6-1; clone_size: NA; j_call: TRBJ2-2; cdr3_nt: TGTGCCAGCAGTGAACAGGGGGGCACCGGGGAGCTGTTTTTT; cdr3_aa: CASSEQGGTGELFF
d_call: TRBD1; v_call: TRBV7-2; clone_size: NA; j_call: TRBJ2-1; cdr3_nt: TGTGCCAGCAGCTTTGGGACAGGACTCAATGAGCAGTTCTTC; cdr3_aa: CASSFGTGLNEQFF
d_call: NA; v_call: TRBV6-5; clone_size: NA; j_call: TRBJ2-7; cdr3_nt: TGTGCCAGCAGCCGACAGAGAGCTTCCTACGAGCAGTACTTC; cdr3_aa: CASSRQRASYEQYF
d_call: TRBD2; v_call: TRBV30; clone_size: NA; j_call: TRBJ2-3; cdr3_nt: TGTGCCTGGAGTAGGGGTCAGGGTGGTAGCGGGGTCACTAGCACAGATACGCAGTATTTT; cdr3_aa: CAWSRGQGGSGVTSTDTQYF
d_call: NA; v_call: TRBV7-2; clone_size: NA; j_call: TRBJ1-5; cdr3_nt: TGTGCCAGCAGCCCCCGTACAGGGCCGGAGCCCCAGCATTTT; cdr3_aa: CASSPRTGPEPQHF
d_call: NA; v_call: TRBV7-2; clone_size: few; j_call: TRBJ1-2; cdr3_nt: TGTGCCAGCAGCTTCCGGGACGAGAGGTCGGAGGGCTACACCTTC; cdr3_aa: CASSFRDERSEGYTF
d_call: NA; v_call: TRBV4-2; clone_size: NA; j_call: TRBJ2-1; cdr3_nt: TGTGCCAGCAGCCAAGTGGGCAGCTACTACAATGAGCAGTTCTTC; cdr3_aa: CASSQVGSYYNEQFF
d_call: NA; v_call: TRBV6-6; clone_size: NA; j_call: TRBJ1-4; cdr3_nt: TGTGCCAGCAGGACACAAGAGGCAACTAATGAAAAACTGTTTTTT; cdr3_aa: CASRTQEATNEKLFF